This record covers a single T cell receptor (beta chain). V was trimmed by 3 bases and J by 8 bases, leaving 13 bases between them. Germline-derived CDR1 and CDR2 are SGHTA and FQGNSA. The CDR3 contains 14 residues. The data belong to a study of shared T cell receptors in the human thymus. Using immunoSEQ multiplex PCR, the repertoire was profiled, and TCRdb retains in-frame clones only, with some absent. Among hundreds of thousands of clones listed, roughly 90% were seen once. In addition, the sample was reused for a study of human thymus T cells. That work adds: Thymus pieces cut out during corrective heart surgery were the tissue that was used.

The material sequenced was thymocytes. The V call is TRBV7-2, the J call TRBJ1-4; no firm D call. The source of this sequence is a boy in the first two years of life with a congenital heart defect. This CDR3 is CASSFRRGGEKLFF. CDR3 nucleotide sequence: TGTGCCAGCAGCTTTAGGCGTGGCGGCGAAAAACTGTTTTTT.